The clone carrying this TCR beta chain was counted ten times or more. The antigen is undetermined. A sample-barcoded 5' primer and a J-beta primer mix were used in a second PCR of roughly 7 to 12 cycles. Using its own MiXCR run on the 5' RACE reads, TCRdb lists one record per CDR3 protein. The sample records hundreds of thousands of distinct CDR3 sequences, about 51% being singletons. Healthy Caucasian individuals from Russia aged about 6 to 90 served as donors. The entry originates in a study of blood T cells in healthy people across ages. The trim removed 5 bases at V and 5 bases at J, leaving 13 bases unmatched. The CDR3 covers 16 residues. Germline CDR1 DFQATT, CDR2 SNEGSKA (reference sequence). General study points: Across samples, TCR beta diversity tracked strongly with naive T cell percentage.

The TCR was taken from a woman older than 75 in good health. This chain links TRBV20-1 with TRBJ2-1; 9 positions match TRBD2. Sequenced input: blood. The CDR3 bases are TGCAGTGCTCCTCGAGGAAGCGGGGGGATGAACAATGAGCAGTTCTTC. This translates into CSAPRGSGGMNNEQFF.